Each of the 23 T cell receptor beta chains below was sequenced from the same sample in a study of blood T cell repertoires in COVID-19. The protocol was immunoSEQ multiplex PCR, while the TCRdb copy is restricted to in-frame clones and leaves out a portion. The repertoire has roughly 260,000 clones, about four fifths of them found once; the top ten carry roughly 3.1%. The source material was peripheral blood. The receptor set was obtained from a woman between 18 and 30 years old with acute or convalescent COVID-19.

The rearrangement joins TRBV28 to TRBJ1-5, with TRBD1 matching 7 bases. Germline values: CDR1 MDHEN, CDR2 SYDVKM. The V segment lost 7 bases and the J segment 2 bases; nucleotides outside the gene matches: 2. This CDR3 has 13 amino acids. CDR3 in amino acids: CASTTGGNQPQHF. CDR3 DNA: TGTGCCAGCACAACAGGGGGCAATCAGCCCCAGCATTTT.

This clone was detected a few times. The chain recombines TRBV14 with TRBJ2-7, with D possibly TRBD2 on 5 matching bases. Looked up from germline, CDR1 is SGHDN and CDR2 is FVKESK. The V gene lost 3 bases and the J gene lost 6 bases, with 12 bases spanning the gap. CDR3 length equals 13 residues. CDR3 amino acids: CASSHGGPGEQYF. CDR3 in DNA: TGTGCCAGCAGCCATGGAGGACCAGGCGAGCAGTACTTC. The full variable domain, its missing parts supplied by reference TRBV14 and TRBJ2-7, is EAGVTQFPSHSVIEKGQTVTLRCDPISGHDNLYWYRRVMGKEIKFLLHFVKESKQDESGMPNNRFLAERTGGTYSTLKVQPAELEDSGVYFCASSHGGPGEQYFGPGTRLTVT.

The CDR3 sequence: CASSSGLAGGNTGELFF. The CDR3 nucleotides are TGCGCCAGCAGCTCAGGACTAGCGGGAGGAAACACCGGGGAGCTGTTTTTT. The gene calls are TRBV5-1 and TRBJ2-2; 14 nucleotides line up with TRBD2. Per the germline V gene, CDR1 is SGHRS and CDR2 is YFSETQ. The J segment lost 2 bases and the V segment lost 3 bases, leaving 3 bases of the junction unmatched. This CDR3 spans 17 amino acids.

This sequence joins TRBV9 and TRBJ2-7; 11 bases agree with TRBD1. The trim removed 3 bases at V and 7 bases at J, leaving 9 bases unmatched. Germline V gene sequence: CDR1 SGDLS, CDR2 YYNGEE. The CDR3 length is 15 residues. The CDR3 DNA sequence: TGTGCCAGCAGCGAGGATGGACAGGGGGCGAGGGAGCAGTACTTC. This translates into CASSEDGQGAREQYF.

The V call is TRBV6-5, the J call TRBJ1-1; D is possibly TRBD1 (6 bases). The germline gives CDR1 MNHEY, CDR2 SVGAGI. This CDR3 region has 13 residues. The ends were cut back, 6 bases at V and 6 bases at J, with 14 bases in the middle. CDR3 amino acids: CASRQDRPAEAFF. CDR3 bases: TGTGCCAGCAGACAAGACAGGCCCGCTGAAGCTTTCTTT.

The chain is built from TRBV6-6 and TRBJ2-7, with TRBD1 identical over 10 bases. The CDR3 sequence is 14 residues long. Germline V gene sequence: CDR1 MNHNY, CDR2 SVGAGI (reference sequence). With 6 bases clipped from V and 4 bases from J, the junction kept 6 bases outside the gene matches. The CDR3 sequence is CASSAEGQGYEQYF. DNA of the CDR3: TGTGCCAGCAGCGCGGAGGGACAGGGGTACGAGCAGTACTTC.

This chain uses TRBV20-1 with TRBJ2-7; 7 bases match TRBD2. The trim removed 3 bases at V and 7 bases at J, leaving 27 bases unmatched. Germline assignment: CDR1 DFQATT and CDR2 SNEGSKA (reference sequence). The CDR3 totals 19 residues. CDR3 protein: CSASEPRPRFMAGVGEQYF. In nucleotides, the CDR3 is TGCAGTGCTAGTGAACCCCGTCCTCGCTTTATGGCGGGAGTCGGGGAGCAGTACTTC.

The CDR3 nucleotides are TGTGCCAGCAGCTTAGAAGCACTAGCGGGAGTGGGGTACGAGCAGTACTTC. Residues: CASSLEALAGVGYEQYF. The chain joins TRBV7-2 to TRBJ2-7, with 11 bases identical to TRBD2. Germline CDR1 SGHTA, CDR2 FQGNSA. The J segment lost 4 bases and the V segment lost 1 base, leaving 9 bases of the junction unmatched. This CDR3 is 17 amino acids long.

This chain connects TRBV28 to TRBJ1-5, with 9 bases fitting TRBD1. The germline gives CDR1 MDHEN, CDR2 SYDVKM. The CDR3 spans 17 residues. V gave up 2 bases and J gave up 2 bases; unmatched junction bases: 7. Written as DNA, the CDR3 is TGTGCCAGCAGTTTACGGGGGACAGGGCTAGGCAATCAGCCCCAGCATTTT. It encodes CASSLRGTGLGNQPQHF.

J is TRBJ1-2 and V is TRBV6-1, with TRBD1 matching over 11 bases. V shed 2 bases and J 2 bases; nucleotides not matched to a gene: 16. Germline V gene data show CDR1 as MNHNS and CDR2 as SASEGT. This CDR3 has 20 residues. The chain's CDR3 is CASSERFGTGGSAVNYGYTF. DNA for the CDR3: TGTGCCAGCAGTGAAAGGTTCGGGACAGGGGGATCCGCAGTCAACTATGGCTACACCTTC.

This clone was recorded once. The chain uses TRBV19 and TRBJ2-4; D not certain. Germline CDR1 and CDR2: LNHDA and SQIVND (reference sequence). Between the trimmed V and J ends, which lost 5 bases and 8 bases, there was a span of 10 bases. The CDR3 runs to 12 residues. CDR3 coding DNA: TGTGCCAGTAGTCTGAGGTCGGACATTCAGTACTTC. Protein product: CASSLRSDIQYF.

This chain connects TRBV5-4 to TRBJ1-6; the D gene is possibly TRBD1 (5 bases). V was trimmed by 6 bases and J by 7 bases, leaving 11 bases between them. The germline V gene encodes CDR1 SGHNT and CDR2 YYREEE (reference sequence). The CDR3 runs to 13 residues. CDR3 protein: CASTGGWNSPLHF. The CDR3, as DNA: TGTGCCAGCACCGGGGGGTGGAATTCACCCCTCCACTTT.

This chain joins TRBV6-5 and TRBJ2-6; TRBD1 aligns across 8 bases. From germline, CDR1 is MNHEY and CDR2 SVGAGI. The V gene end was trimmed by 8 bases and the J gene end by 0 bases; junction bases not matched to a gene: 3. The CDR3 is 15 amino acids. This chain's CDR3 is CASQGASSGANVLTF. The CDR3 nucleotides are TGTGCCAGCCAGGGGGCGAGCTCTGGGGCCAACGTCCTGACTTTC.

The chain is built from TRBV28 and TRBJ1-1, with TRBD1 matching 7 bases. Germline CDR1 reads MDHEN; CDR2 reads SYDVKM. The CDR3 spans 13 residues. V was pared by 9 bases and J by 5 bases, with 9 bases of the junction left unmatched. The CDR3 sequence is CASSTGVYTEAFF. CDR3 nucleotides: TGTGCCAGTAGTACAGGGGTTTATACTGAAGCTTTCTTT.

CDR3 nucleotide sequence: TGTGCCAGCAGGACAGGGGGGACTGAAGCTTTCTTT. Amino acid sequence: CASRTGGTEAFF. The chain couples TRBV2 to TRBJ1-1; 9 bases match TRBD1. The CDR3 consists of 12 residues. Germline values: CDR1 SNHLY, CDR2 FYNNEI. Trimming removed 6 bases from V and 5 bases from J; junction bases left unmatched: 1.

The rearrangement links TRBV6-5 to TRBJ1-5; 7 nucleotides line up with TRBD1. The CDR3 sequence is 15 residues long. Trimming cost V 5 bases and J 6 bases; bases outside gene matches: 10. Germline values: CDR1 MNHEY, CDR2 SVGAGI. Here the CDR3 reads CASSPQGLLGQPQHF. In DNA, the CDR3 is TGTGCCAGCAGTCCACAGGGGTTGTTGGGTCAGCCCCAGCATTTT.

V usage is TRBV9 and J usage is TRBJ1-1, with D uncertain. The CDR3 loop spans 13 amino acids. The V gene's germline CDR1 is SGDLS and CDR2 YYNGEE. V dropped 0 bases and J dropped 3 bases, with 6 bases sitting between them. The CDR3 spells CASSVELDTEAFF. In DNA, the CDR3 is TGTGCCAGCAGCGTAGAGCTAGACACTGAAGCTTTCTTT.

J is TRBJ1-3 and V is TRBV7-2, with D tentatively TRBD1 (6 bases). CDR1 and CDR2 from the germline V gene are SGHTA and FQGNSA. This CDR3 is built from 14 residues. Trimming stripped 2 bases from V and 4 bases from J, with 9 bases between. CDR3 bases: TGTGCCAGCAGCTTAAAGGGGGGGGGAAACACCATATATTTT. Protein: CASSLKGGGNTIYF.

This clone has only one observation. The rearrangement uses TRBV24-1 and TRBJ2-2, with D perhaps matching TRBD2 (6 bases). The CDR3 consists of 15 residues. The V gene lost 7 bases and the J gene lost 0 bases, with 11 bases spanning the gap. Germline loops: CDR1 KGHDR, CDR2 SFDVKD. The CDR3 sequence: CATSYGSPNTGELFF. CDR3 nucleotides: TGTGCCACCAGCTACGGGAGCCCGAACACCGGGGAGCTGTTTTTT.

The rearrangement links TRBV28 to TRBJ2-3, with TRBD1 identical over 12 bases. The length of the CDR3 is 18 residues. Germline V gene data show CDR1 as MDHEN and CDR2 as SYDVKM. V trimming: 3 bases; J trimming: 2 bases; junction bases outside the gene matches: 9. The CDR3 spells CASSFPWDRGRPTDTQYF. CDR3 DNA: TGTGCCAGCAGTTTCCCATGGGACAGGGGGCGCCCCACAGATACGCAGTATTTT.

The rearrangement joins TRBV11-2 to TRBJ2-1, with 10 bases lining up with TRBD2. V gave up 1 base and J gave up 6 bases; unmatched junction bases: 0. The CDR3 contains 14 residues. Per germline, CDR1 SGHAT and CDR2 FQNNGV. The CDR3 nucleotides are TGTGCCAGCAGCTTAGGACTAGCGGGCAATGAGCAGTTCTTC. Residues: CASSLGLAGNEQFF.

The chain combines TRBV27 with TRBJ1-3, with TRBD1 as a possible D gene (5 bases). The germline CDR1 and CDR2 sequences are MNHEY and SMNVEV (reference sequence). Trimming took 5 bases from V and 0 from J, leaving 11 bases between them. The CDR3 is 15 amino acids. CDR3: CASSRKGDSGNTIYF. The CDR3, as DNA: TGTGCCAGCAGTCGCAAAGGGGACTCTGGAAACACCATATATTTT.

This clone was seen just once. This CDR3 reads CASSQRQGLEKLFF. CDR3 nucleotides: TGTGCCAGCAGCCAAAGACAGGGGTTAGAAAAACTGTTTTTT. The chain couples TRBV2 to TRBJ1-4, with 8 bases identical to TRBD1. The ends lost 6 bases at V and 8 bases at J; junction bases unmatched: 8. The CDR3 runs 14 residues. Germline assignment: CDR1 SNHLY and CDR2 FYNNEI.